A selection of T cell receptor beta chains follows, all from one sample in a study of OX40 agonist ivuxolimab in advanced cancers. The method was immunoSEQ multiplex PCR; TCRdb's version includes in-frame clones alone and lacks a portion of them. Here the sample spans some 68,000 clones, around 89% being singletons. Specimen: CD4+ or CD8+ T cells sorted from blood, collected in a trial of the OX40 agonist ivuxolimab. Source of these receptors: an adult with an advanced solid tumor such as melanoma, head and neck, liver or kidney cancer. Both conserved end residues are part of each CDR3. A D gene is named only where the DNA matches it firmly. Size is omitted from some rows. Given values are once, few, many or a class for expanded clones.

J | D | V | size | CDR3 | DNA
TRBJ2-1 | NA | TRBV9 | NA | CASSVYFNNEQFF | TGTGCCAGCAGCGTATACTTTAACAATGAGCAGTTCTTC
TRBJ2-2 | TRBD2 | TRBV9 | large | CASSVQREVPNTGELFF | TGTGCCAGCAGCGTACAGCGGGAGGTCCCGAACACCGGGGAGCTGTTTTTT
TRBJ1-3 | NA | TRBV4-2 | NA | CASSISTLNGGGNTIYF | TGTGCCAGCAGCATATCGACCCTAAATGGTGGCGGAAACACCATATATTTT
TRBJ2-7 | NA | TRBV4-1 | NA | CASSQGGIPDYEQYF | TGCGCCAGCAGCCAAGGGGGGATTCCAGACTACGAGCAGTACTTC
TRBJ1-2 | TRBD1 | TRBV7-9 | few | CASSSWTGSGYTF | TGTGCCAGCAGCTCCTGGACAGGCTCTGGCTACACCTTC
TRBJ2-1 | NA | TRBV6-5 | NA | CASNRAPGAWFF | TGTGCCAGCAATAGGGCACCTGGTGCGTGGTTCTTC
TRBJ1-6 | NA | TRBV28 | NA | CASRLGGGRSPLHF | TGTGCCAGCAGGCTAGGGGGGGGGAGATCACCCCTCCACTTT
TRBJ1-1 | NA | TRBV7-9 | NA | CASSHRTEGTEAFF | TGTGCCAGCAGCCATAGGACGGAGGGGACTGAAGCTTTCTTT
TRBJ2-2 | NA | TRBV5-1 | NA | CASSLEGVTGELFF | TGCGCCAGCAGCTTGGAGGGGGTCACCGGGGAGCTGTTTTTT
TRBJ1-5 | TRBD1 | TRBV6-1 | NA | CASSDRGILNQPQHF | TGTGCCAGCAGTGACAGGGGGATTTTAAATCAGCCCCAGCATTTT
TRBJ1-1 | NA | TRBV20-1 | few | CSAYSGSEAFF | TGCAGTGCTTACAGCGGTTCTGAAGCTTTCTTT
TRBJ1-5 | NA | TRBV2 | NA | CASRGYGVNQPQHF | TGTGCCAGCAGGGGATATGGGGTCAATCAGCCCCAGCATTTT
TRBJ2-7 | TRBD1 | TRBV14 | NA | CASSQLSGGAYEQYF | TGTGCCAGCAGCCAACTCTCAGGGGGCGCATACGAGCAGTACTTC
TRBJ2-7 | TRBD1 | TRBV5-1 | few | CASSYLQGAKEQYF | TGCGCCAGCAGCTACCTACAGGGGGCGAAGGAGCAGTACTTC
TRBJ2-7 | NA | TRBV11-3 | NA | CASSLNTGSEQYF | TGTGCCAGCAGCTTAAACACGGGAAGCGAGCAGTACTTC
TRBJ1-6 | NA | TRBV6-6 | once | CASSYLKGSYNSPLHF | TGTGCCAGCAGTTACTTGAAGGGTTCCTATAATTCACCCCTCCACTTT